This TCR beta chain is drawn from a study of blood T cell repertoires in COVID-19 (dated by TCRdb to about 2020). With regard to the full study: The collaborator samples originated in the United States, Italy and Spain and spanned the acute and convalescent phases of COVID-19. The material from the prospective study consisted of cDNA or gDNA derived from T cells, B-cell-depleted T cells, or PBMCs. Subjects who had been exposed to COVID-19, were actively infected with it, or had recovered from it provided the deeply sampled blood TCRbeta repertoires that made up the dataset. A freely available public database, intended as a resource for researchers studying the immune response to SARS-CoV-2, is where the repertoires were released. Samples came from the ongoing ImmuneRACE study (first 160 participants) plus 1,254 subjects from 6 global collaborators. The sample metadata nearly always contained a de-identified subject ID, COVID-19 status, age in years and sex. Where HLA class I and class II types were available, the types were taken from metadata supplied by the sample provider, not from assay-based typing. General findings and caveats noted by the study authors: The amount of clinical and demographic metadata varied by source and participant and was provided uncurated.

TCRbeta CDR3 regions were amplified from genomic DNA by means of the immunoSEQ Assay, a bias-controlled multiplex PCR. Under the source paper's analysis protocol: Nucleated cell counts per sample were estimated from amplification of reference gene primers within the assay. Sequence reads were collapsed and filtered to measure the absolute abundance of every unique TCRbeta CDR3 rearrangement. For each sample, productive Simpson clonality was calculated as the square root of Simpson's diversity index across productive rearrangements. The clones in this table, taken by TCRdb from immuneACCESS, are in-frame only. Not every clone is retained; where verified, under half of the shortfall comes from an unresolved V gene, and the cause of the rest is unknown. V and J calls plus clone size are reproduced from that table; the DNA served to infer D and trimming. The sample table contains fewer than 300,000 clones; only one count was recorded for 88% of them. Jointly, the top ten make up roughly 4% of the sample.

A distance of 12 bases separates the germline ends of V and J, which lose 4 bases and 7 bases respectively. CDR3 length: 13 amino acids, cysteine to phenylalanine. Here the CDR3 DNA is all that survives: 39 bases in frame from base 1. CDR1 and CDR2 were assigned from the germline V gene as MNHEY and SVGAGI. A second Seattle source provided samples from volunteer blood donors who had recovered from COVID-19. Collaborating institutions collected whole blood in K2EDTA tubes following their own protocols. For TCRbeta analysis, collaborators shipped samples as frozen whole blood, isolated PBMCs, or DNA extracted from either of those sample types. In regard to this clone: Its antigen is still unknown. No base qualities exist here, and no much larger clone lies one base off it.

Sequences were obtained from peripheral blood. The chain links TRBV6-5 with TRBJ2-3; 7 matching bases give a weak D call of TRBD2. The sequence derives from a man aged 55 to 70 who had recovered from COVID-19. The DNA reads TGTGCCAGCAGTTTGGGAGGGGGAAATACGCAGTATTTT. It specifies CASSLGGGNTQYF.